The present T cell receptor beta chain was sequenced within a study of blood T cells in healthy people across ages. A second roughly 6 to 11 cycle PCR used barcoded and J-beta primers. The template-switch adaptor was a 5' adaptor with 12 random nucleotides. It tagged each cDNA molecule. TCRdb re-called the 5' RACE reads through MiXCR, storing one row per CDR3 protein. The sample contains fewer than 1,200,000 distinct CDR3 sequences, under 30% of which appear only once. V lost 6 bases, J lost 0 bases, and 1 base stayed unmatched. This CDR3 comprises 15 residues. These data were likewise used in another study, on T cells of mothers and their children. Per that paper: Whether related or unrelated, pairs show similar shaping of TCR recombination output by thymic selection. No persistent microchimeric T cell clones were detected.

The V and J genes are TRBV12-3 or TRBV12-4 and TRBJ2-3, with 12 bases fitting TRBD2. The receptor was isolated from a girl aged 2 to 10 in good health. The sequenced sample was blood. Written as DNA, the CDR3 is TGTGCCAGCAGGACTAGCGGGAGTAGCACAGATACGCAGTATTTT. Protein product: CASRTSGSSTDTQYF.